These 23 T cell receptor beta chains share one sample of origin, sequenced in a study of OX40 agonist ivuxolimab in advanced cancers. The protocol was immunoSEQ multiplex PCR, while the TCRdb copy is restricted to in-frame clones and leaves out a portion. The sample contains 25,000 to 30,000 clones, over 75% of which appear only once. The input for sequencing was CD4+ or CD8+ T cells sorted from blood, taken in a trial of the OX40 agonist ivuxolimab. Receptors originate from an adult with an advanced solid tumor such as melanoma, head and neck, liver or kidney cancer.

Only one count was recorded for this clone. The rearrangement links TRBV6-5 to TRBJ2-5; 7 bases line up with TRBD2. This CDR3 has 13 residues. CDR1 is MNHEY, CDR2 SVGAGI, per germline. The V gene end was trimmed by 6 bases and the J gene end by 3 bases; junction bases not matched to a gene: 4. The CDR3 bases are TGTGCCAGCAGACCTCTAGCGGAAGAGACCCAGTACTTC. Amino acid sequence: CASRPLAEETQYF.

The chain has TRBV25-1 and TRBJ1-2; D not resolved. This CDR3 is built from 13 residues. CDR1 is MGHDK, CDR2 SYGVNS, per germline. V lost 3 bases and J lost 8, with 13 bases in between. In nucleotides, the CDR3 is TGTGCCAGCAGTGACCGGGCAGATATGGGCTACACCTTC. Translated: CASSDRADMGYTF.

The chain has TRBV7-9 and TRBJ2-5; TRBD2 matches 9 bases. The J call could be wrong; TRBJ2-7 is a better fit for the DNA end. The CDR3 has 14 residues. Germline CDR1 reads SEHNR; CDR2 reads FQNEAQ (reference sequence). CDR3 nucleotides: TGTGCCAGCAGCTGGGGGCGGGAGGGCTACGAGCAGTACTTC. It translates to CASSWGREGYEQYF.

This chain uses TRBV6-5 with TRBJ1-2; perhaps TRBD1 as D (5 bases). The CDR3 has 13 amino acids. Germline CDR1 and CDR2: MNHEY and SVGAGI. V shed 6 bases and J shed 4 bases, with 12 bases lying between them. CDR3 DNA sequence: TGTGCCAGCAGGTATCAGGGCAGCTATGGCTACACCTTC. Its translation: CASRYQGSYGYTF.

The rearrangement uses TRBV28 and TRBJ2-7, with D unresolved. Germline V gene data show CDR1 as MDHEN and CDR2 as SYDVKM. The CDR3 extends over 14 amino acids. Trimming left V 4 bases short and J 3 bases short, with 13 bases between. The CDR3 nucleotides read TGTGCCAGCAGTTCTCTCGAGCTACACTACGAGCAGTACTTC. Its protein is CASSSLELHYEQYF.

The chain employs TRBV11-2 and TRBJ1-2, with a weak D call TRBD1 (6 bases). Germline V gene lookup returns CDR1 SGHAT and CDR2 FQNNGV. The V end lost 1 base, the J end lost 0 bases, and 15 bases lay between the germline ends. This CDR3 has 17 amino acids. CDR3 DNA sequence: TGTGCCAGCAGCTTAGCTTCCGGGACATCGGCTAACTATGGCTACACCTTC. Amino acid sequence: CASSLASGTSANYGYTF.

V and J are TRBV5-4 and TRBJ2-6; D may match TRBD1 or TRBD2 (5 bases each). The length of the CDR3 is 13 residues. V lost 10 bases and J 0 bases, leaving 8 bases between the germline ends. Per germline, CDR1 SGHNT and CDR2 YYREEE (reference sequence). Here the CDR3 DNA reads TGTGCCCTGGGGGTCTCTGGGGCCAACGTCCTGACTTTC. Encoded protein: CALGVSGANVLTF.

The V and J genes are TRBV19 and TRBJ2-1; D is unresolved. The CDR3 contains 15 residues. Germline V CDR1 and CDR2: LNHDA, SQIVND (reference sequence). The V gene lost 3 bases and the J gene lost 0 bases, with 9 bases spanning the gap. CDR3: CASSIFYTSYNEQFF. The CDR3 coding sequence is TGTGCCAGTAGTATTTTCTACACCTCCTACAATGAGCAGTTCTTC.

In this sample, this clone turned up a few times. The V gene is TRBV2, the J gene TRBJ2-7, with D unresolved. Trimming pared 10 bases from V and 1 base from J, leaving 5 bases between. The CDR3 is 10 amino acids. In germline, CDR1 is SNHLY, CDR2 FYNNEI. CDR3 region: CATGSYEQYF. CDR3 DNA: TGTGCCACCGGTTCCTACGAGCAGTACTTC. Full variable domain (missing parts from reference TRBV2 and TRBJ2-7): EPEVTQTPSHQVTQMGQEVILRCVPISNHLYFYWYRQILGQKVEFLVSFYNNEISEKSEIFDDQFSVERPDGSNFTLKIRSTKLEDSAMYFCATGSYEQYFGPGTRLTVT.

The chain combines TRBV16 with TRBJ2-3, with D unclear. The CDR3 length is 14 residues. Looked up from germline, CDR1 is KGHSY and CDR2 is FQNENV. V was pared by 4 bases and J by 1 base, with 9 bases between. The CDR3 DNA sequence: TGTGCCAGCAGCCCCGGTTGGGGCACAGATACGCAGTATTTT. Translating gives CASSPGWGTDTQYF.

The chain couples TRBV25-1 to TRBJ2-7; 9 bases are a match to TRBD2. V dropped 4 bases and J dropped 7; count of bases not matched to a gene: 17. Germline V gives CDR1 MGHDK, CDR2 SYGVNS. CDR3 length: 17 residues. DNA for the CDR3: TGTGCCAGCAGTGCCTCAACGCCGGGGCTAGCGGGACTTGAGCAGTACTTC. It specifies CASSASTPGLAGLEQYF.

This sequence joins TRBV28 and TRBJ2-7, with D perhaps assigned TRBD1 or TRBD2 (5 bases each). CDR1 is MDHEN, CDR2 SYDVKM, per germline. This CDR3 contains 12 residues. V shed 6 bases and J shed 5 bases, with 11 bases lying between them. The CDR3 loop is CASSYGGDEQYF. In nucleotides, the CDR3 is TGTGCCAGCAGCTATGGGGGTGACGAGCAGTACTTC. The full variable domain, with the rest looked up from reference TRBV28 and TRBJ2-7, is DVKVTQSSRYLVKRTGEKVFLECVQDMDHENMFWYRQDPGLGLRLIYFSYDVKMKEKGDIPEGYSVSREKKERFSLILESASTNQTSMYLCASSYGGDEQYFGPGTRLTVT.

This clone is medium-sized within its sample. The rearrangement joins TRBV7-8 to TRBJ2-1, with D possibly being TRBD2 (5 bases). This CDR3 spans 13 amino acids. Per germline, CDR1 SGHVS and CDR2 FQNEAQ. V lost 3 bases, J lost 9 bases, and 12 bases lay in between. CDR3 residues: CASSFHSSGEQFF. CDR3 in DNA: TGTGCCAGCAGCTTCCACTCCAGCGGTGAGCAGTTCTTC.

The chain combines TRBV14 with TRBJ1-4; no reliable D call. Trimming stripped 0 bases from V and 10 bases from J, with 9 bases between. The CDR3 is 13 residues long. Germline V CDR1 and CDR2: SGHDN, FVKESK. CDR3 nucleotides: TGTGCCAGCAGCCAAGATGGAAGAGGAAAACTGTTTTTT. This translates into CASSQDGRGKLFF.

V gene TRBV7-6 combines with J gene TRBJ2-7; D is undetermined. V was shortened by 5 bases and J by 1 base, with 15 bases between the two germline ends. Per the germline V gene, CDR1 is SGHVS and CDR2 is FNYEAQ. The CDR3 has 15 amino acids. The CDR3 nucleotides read TGTGCCAGCAGCGCTGACCAAAAGGTGTCCTACGAGCAGTACTTC. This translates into CASSADQKVSYEQYF.

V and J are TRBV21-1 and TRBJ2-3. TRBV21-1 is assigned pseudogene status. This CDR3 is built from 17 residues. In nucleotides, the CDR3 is TGTGCCAGCAGCAAACGGAAGGGCGGCACTAGCACAGATACGCAGTATTTT. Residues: CASSKRKGGTSTDTQYF.

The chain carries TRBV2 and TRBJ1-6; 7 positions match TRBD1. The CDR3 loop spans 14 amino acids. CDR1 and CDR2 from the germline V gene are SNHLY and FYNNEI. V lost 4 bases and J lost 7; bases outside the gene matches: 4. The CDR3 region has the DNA TGTGCCAGCAGTGCCGACAGGGACAATTCACCCCTCCACTTT. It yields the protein CASSADRDNSPLHF.

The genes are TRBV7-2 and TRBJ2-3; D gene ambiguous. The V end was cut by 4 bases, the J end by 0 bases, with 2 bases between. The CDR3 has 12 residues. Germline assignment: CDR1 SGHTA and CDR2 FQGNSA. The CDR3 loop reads CASSSSTDTQYF. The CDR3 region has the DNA TGTGCCAGCAGCTCCAGCACAGATACGCAGTATTTT.

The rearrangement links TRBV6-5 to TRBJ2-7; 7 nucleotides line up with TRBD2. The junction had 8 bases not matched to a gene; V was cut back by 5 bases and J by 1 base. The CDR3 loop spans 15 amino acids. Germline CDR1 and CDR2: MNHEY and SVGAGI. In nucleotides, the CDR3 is TGTGCCAGCAGTATGTGGCCTAGCGGATCCTACGAGCAGTACTTC. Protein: CASSMWPSGSYEQYF.

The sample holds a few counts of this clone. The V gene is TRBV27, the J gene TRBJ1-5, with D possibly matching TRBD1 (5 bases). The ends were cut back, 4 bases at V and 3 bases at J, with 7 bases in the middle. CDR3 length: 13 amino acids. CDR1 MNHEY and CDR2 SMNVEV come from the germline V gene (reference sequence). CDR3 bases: TGTGCCAGCAGTTCAGGGCCCAATCAGCCCCAGCATTTT. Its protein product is CASSSGPNQPQHF.

CDR3 amino acids: CASSPTGRGRDEKLFF. In DNA form, the CDR3 reads TGTGCCAGCAGCCCTACGGGCAGGGGGCGCGATGAAAAACTGTTTTTT. This chain joins TRBV7-9 and TRBJ1-4; TRBD1 matches 8 bases. Germline CDR1 and CDR2: SEHNR and FQNEAQ (reference sequence). The CDR3 is made up of 16 amino acids. Unmatched junction bases numbered 11, after V lost 5 bases and J lost 6 bases.

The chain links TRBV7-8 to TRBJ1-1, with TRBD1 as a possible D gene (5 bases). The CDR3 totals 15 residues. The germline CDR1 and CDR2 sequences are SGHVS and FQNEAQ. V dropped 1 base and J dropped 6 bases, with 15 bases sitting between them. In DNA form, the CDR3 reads TGTGCCAGCAGCTTAGTTTACCAGGGCGGGGCTGAAGCTTTCTTT. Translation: CASSLVYQGGAEAFF.

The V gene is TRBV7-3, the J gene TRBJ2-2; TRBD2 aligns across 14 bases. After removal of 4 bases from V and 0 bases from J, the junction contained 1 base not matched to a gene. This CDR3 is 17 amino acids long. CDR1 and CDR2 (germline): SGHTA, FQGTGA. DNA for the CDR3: TGTGCCAGCAGCTGGGGACTAGCGGGGGCGAACACCGGGGAGCTGTTTTTT. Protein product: CASSWGLAGANTGELFF. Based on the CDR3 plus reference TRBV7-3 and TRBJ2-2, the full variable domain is GAGVSQTPSNKVTEKGKYVELRCDPISGHTALYWYRQSLGQGPEFLIYFQGTGAADDSGLPNDRFFAVRPEGSVSTLKIQRTERGDSAVYLCASSWGLAGANTGELFFGEGSRLTVL.